Presented here are 5 T cell receptor beta chains from one specimen sequenced in a study of control samples from healthy donors and cancer patients. Repertoires were generated with immunoSEQ multiplex PCR, while TCRdb's copy carries only in-frame clones and drops some. The table records 140,000 to 150,000 clones, about nine tenths of them present only once. Material: blood. These receptors all come from a man aged 25-45 years in good health.

The chain employs TRBV14 and TRBJ2-1; D unclear. The CDR3 contains 12 residues. Trimming removed 1 base from V and 6 bases from J, with 4 bases in between. Germline lookup yields CDR1 SGHDN and CDR2 FVKESK. The CDR3 protein is CASSQGLNEQFF. The CDR3, as DNA: TGTGCCAGCAGCCAAGGGCTCAATGAGCAGTTCTTC.

The V gene is TRBV30, the J gene TRBJ2-2; D not certain. The CDR3 runs 11 residues. V lost 5 bases, J lost 7 bases, and 8 bases lay in between. Germline V gene data show CDR1 as GTSNPN and CDR2 as SVGIG (reference sequence). CDR3 loop: CAWGNSGELFF. DNA for the CDR3: TGTGCCTGGGGTAATAGCGGGGAGCTGTTTTTT.

The DNA for the CDR3 is TGTGCCAGCAGCCTTGGGACTAGCGGGGGGAATGAGCAGTTCTTC. Protein: CASSLGTSGGNEQFF. V gene TRBV27 combines with J gene TRBJ2-1; 15 bases fit TRBD2. The V segment lost 6 bases and the J segment 7 bases; nucleotides outside the gene matches: 4. There are 15 residues in the CDR3. Germline V CDR1 and CDR2: MNHEY, SMNVEV (reference sequence).

The J gene is TRBJ2-2, the V gene TRBV24-1; D unclear. CDR1 is KGHDR and CDR2 is SFDVKD in the germline V gene. The ends were cut back, 11 bases at V and 7 bases at J, with 10 bases in the middle. This CDR3 comprises 11 residues. This CDR3 is CASTSGGELFF. The DNA for the CDR3 is TGTGCCAGCACTTCGGGCGGGGAGCTGTTTTTT.

For the CDR3, the DNA is TGTGCCAGCAGTCGGACATTTCCAACTAATGAAAAACTGTTTTTT. Translating it yields CASSRTFPTNEKLFF. The rearrangement links TRBV6-5 to TRBJ1-4, with D tentatively TRBD1 (5 bases). In germline, CDR1 is MNHEY, CDR2 SVGAGI. The CDR3 length is 15 residues. V was clipped by 5 bases and J by 0 bases, with 10 bases between them.